This T cell receptor beta chain was sequenced in a study of OX40 agonist ivuxolimab in advanced cancers. Clones were read by immunoSEQ multiplex PCR, and TCRdb kept only the in-frame ones, dropping some. The sample shows roughly 52,000 clones, 70% to 90% of them seen only once. To note about this clone: Its target is unknown.

Germline V CDR1 and CDR2: SGHRS, YFSETQ. This CDR3 is 14 amino acids long. The V and J ends lost 2 bases and 4 bases, in that order; junction bases with no gene match: 2. General study points: Some nonresponders additionally presented with little normalized T-cell clonal expansion.

This sequence joins TRBV5-1 and TRBJ2-3; 9 nucleotides align to TRBD1. The source is an adult with an advanced solid tumor such as melanoma, head and neck, liver or kidney cancer. Sequencing was performed on CD4+ or CD8+ T cells sorted from blood, taken in a trial of the OX40 agonist ivuxolimab. In nucleotides, the CDR3 is TGCGCCAGCAGCTTTACAGGGGGCGCAGATACGCAGTATTTT. It yields the protein CASSFTGGADTQYF.